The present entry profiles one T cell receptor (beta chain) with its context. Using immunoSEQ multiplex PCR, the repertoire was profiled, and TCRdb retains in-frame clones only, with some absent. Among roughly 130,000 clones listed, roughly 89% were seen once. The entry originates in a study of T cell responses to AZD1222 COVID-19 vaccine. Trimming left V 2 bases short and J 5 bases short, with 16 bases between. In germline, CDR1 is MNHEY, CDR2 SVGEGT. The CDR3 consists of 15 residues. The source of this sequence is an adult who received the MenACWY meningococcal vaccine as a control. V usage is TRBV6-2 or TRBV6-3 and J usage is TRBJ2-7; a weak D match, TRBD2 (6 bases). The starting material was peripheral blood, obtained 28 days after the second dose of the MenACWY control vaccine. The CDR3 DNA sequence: TGTGCCAGCAGTTACCGGGACTCCAAGGGCCACGAGCAGTACTTC. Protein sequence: CASSYRDSKGHEQYF.